What follows is one T cell receptor (beta chain) and its context. Trimming removed 0 bases at V and 5 bases at J, with 17 bases between. This CDR3 comprises 16 residues. Germline-derived CDR1 and CDR2 are SGHRS and YFSETQ. The data originate from a study of OX40 agonist ivuxolimab in advanced cancers. Method: immunoSEQ multiplex PCR; TCRdb's copy keeps in-frame clones and lacks some. In the table there are 90,000 to 100,000 clones, about four fifths of which are singletons. The chain has TRBV5-1 and TRBJ1-2, with a tentative D call TRBD1 (6 bases). The starting material was CD4+ or CD8+ T cells sorted from blood, obtained in a trial of the OX40 agonist ivuxolimab. The origin of this receptor is an adult with an advanced solid tumor such as melanoma, head and neck, liver or kidney cancer. CDR3 amino acids: CASSLGHRDPRYGYTF. In DNA, the CDR3 is TGCGCCAGCAGCTTGGGGCACAGGGACCCCAGGTATGGCTACACCTTC.